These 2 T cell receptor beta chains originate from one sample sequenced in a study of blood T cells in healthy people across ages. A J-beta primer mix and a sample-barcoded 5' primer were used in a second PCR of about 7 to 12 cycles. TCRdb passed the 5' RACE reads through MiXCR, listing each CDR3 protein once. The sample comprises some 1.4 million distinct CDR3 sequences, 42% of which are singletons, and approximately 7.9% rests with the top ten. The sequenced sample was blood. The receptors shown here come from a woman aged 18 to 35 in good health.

CDR3 sequence (DNA): TGTGCCAGCAGTGAAGTTCTGAGGCCGAGCTCCTACAATGAGCAGTACTTC. Translated: CASSEVLRPSSYNEQYF. The chain joins TRBV6-1 to TRBJ2-1; D not certain. The tail of the sequence fits TRBJ2-7 better, so the J call may be wrong. CDR3 size: 17 residues. Germline loops: CDR1 MNHNS, CDR2 SASEGT.

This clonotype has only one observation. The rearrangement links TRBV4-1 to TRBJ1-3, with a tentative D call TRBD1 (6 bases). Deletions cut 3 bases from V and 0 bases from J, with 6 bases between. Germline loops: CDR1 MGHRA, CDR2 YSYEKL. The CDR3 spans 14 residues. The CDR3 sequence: CASSQGHSGNTIYF. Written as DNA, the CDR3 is TGCGCCAGCAGCCAGGGACACTCTGGAAACACCATATATTTT.